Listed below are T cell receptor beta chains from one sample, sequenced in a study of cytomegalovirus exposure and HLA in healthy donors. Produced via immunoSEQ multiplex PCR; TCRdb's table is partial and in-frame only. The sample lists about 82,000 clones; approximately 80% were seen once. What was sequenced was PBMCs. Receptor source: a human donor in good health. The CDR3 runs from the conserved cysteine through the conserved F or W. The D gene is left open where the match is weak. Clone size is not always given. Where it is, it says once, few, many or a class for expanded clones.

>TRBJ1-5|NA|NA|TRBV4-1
TGCGCCAGCAGCCAGAGCCGGGGTAGCAATCAGCCCCAGCATTTT
CASSQSRGSNQPQHF
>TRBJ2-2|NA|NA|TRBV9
TGTGCCAGCAGCCCGCGGGACGGACGGAACACCGGGGAGCTGTTTTTT
CASSPRDGRNTGELFF
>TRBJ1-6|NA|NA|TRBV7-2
TGTGCCAGCCGGCCCTCTTCGACACTAGGTCCCTCACCCCTCCACTTT
CASRPSSTLGPSPLHF
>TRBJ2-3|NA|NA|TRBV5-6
TGTGCCAGCAGTTCCCTATCGGGTTTAAGTGATACGCAGTATTTT
CASSSLSGLSDTQYF
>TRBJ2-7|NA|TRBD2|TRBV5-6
TGTGCCAGCAGCCAGGCCCCCGGCGGGAGCTCCTACGAGCAGTACTTC
CASSQAPGGSSYEQYF
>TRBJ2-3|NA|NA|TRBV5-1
TGCGCCAGCAGTTTCGCAGGACAAGCAGATACGCAGTATTTT
CASSFAGQADTQYF
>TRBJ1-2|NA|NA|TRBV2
TGTGCCAGCGGAAGGACACCCACTAACTATGGCTACACCTTC
CASGRTPTNYGYTF
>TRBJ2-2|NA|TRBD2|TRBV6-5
TGTGCCAGCAGTTACTCTACCAGCGGGAGCGGGGAGCTGTTTTTT
CASSYSTSGSGELFF
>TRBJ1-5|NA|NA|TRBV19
TGTGCCAGTAGTATGGGTGGAGGTCAGCCCCAGAATTTT
CASSMGGGQPQNF
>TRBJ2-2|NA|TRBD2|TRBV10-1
TGCGCCAGCAGCCGGACTAGCGGGGCCCGCACCGGGGAGCTGTTTTTT
CASSRTSGARTGELFF
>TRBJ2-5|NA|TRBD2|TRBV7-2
TGTGCCAGCAGGCGGGCGGGGGAGCAAGAGACCCAGTACTTC
CASRRAGEQETQYF
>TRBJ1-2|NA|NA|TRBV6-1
TGTGCCAGCAGTGAAGCCCCCGGACTTAACTATGGCTACACCTTC
CASSEAPGLNYGYTF
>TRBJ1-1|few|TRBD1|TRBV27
TGTGCCAGCAGAGACAGGGGGGGTTTCGGCACTGAAGCTTTCTTT
CASRDRGGFGTEAFF
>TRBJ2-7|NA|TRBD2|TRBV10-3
TGTGCCATCAGTGATAGCGGGGGGCCAACCTACGAGCAGTACTTC
CAISDSGGPTYEQYF
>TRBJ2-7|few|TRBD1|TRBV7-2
TGTGCCAGCAGCTTTGGGACAGGGGATGGGTACGAGCAGTACTTC
CASSFGTGDGYEQYF
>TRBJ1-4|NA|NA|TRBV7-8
TGTGCCAGCAGCTTAGATACAGGGCGAGAAAAACTGTTTTTT
CASSLDTGREKLFF
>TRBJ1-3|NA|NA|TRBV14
TGTGCCAGCAGCCAAGTCGGAGGATACTCTGGAAACACCATATATTTT
CASSQVGGYSGNTIYF
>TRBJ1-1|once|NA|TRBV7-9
TGTGCCAGCATGAACCAGGGTCTCGGCACTGAAGCTTTCTTT
CASMNQGLGTEAFF
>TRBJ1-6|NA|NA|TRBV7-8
TGTGCCAGCAGCTTAGCCGTTACAGGGCCCCAGTATAATTCACCCCTCCACTTT
CASSLAVTGPQYNSPLHF
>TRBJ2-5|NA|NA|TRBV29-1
TGCAGCGCCTTAGACAGGGCGGGGGAGACCCAGTACTTC
CSALDRAGETQYF
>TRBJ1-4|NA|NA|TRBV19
TGTGCCAGTACCTTGGGGGGGAACCTTAATGAAAAACTGTTTTTT
CASTLGGNLNEKLFF
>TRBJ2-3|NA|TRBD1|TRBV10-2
TGCGCCAGCAGTGGCCCCGACAGGGGAGATACGCAGTATTTT
CASSGPDRGDTQYF
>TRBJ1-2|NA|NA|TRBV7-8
TGTGCCAGCAGCTTACCGGGGGCTAACTATGGCTACACCTTC
CASSLPGANYGYTF
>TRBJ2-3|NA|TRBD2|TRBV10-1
TGCGCCAGCAGTGAGCCTAACCGGACTAGCGGGGGGGCAGCTGATACGCAGTATTTT
CASSEPNRTSGGAADTQYF
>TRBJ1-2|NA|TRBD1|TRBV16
TGTGCCAGCAGCCAATTCACTAGGACAGGGGGCGATGGCTACACCTTC
CASSQFTRTGGDGYTF
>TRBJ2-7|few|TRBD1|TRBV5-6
TGTGCCAGTTCAGGGGGCAGAGTCTACGAGCAGTACTTC
CASSGGRVYEQYF
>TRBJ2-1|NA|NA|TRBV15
TGTGCCACCAGCAGAGATCCGGACAAAGTGCAGTTCTTC
CATSRDPDKVQFF
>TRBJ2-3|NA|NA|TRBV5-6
TGTGCCAGCACCACCGGTGCGTCCACAGATACGCAGTATTTT
CASTTGASTDTQYF
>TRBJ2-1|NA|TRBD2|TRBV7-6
TGTGCCAGCAGCTCCCGGGTAGCGGGGCCAAGCTCCTACAATGAGCAGTTCTTC
CASSSRVAGPSSYNEQFF